This entry features one T cell receptor beta chain sequence. Its matching antigen is unknown. The data stem from a study of shared clonotypes between healthy human individuals. The CDR3 has 16 residues. Deletions cut 2 bases from V and 4 bases from J, with 17 bases between. The germline V gene encodes CDR1 MNHNY and CDR2 SVGAGI (reference sequence). It was at deep level that the assay was run. The table came from immunoSEQ multiplex PCR; TCRdb's copy has only in-frame clones and leaves some out. The sample includes roughly 1 million clones, approximately 78% of them seen just once. General study points: Researchers found naive subsets generally carried larger estimated richness than memory subsets. Represented diversity (both genetic and exposure-history) was limited by the small number of donors.

V and J are TRBV6-6 and TRBJ1-2, with D maybe TRBD1 (6 bases). The material sequenced was memory CD4+ T cells from PBMCs. This sample's subset: CD45RA-negative fraction. This clonotype originated in a young man in good health. Some clones in this sample may be carry-over from other donors' samples. CDR3 in amino acids: CASSYRTRGGGYGYTF. DNA of the CDR3: TGTGCCAGCAGTTACCGCACCCGAGGGGGAGGCTATGGCTACACCTTC.